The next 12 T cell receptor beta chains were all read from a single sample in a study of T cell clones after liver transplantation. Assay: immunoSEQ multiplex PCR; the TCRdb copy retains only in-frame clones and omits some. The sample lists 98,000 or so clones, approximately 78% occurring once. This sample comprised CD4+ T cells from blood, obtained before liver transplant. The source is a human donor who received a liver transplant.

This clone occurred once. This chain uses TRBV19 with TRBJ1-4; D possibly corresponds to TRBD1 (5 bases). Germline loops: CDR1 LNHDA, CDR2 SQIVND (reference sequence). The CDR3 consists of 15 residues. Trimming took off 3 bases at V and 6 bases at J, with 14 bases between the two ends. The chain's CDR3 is CASSIWQAGDEKLFF. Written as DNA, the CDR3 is TGTGCCAGTAGTATCTGGCAGGCGGGGGATGAAAAACTGTTTTTT.

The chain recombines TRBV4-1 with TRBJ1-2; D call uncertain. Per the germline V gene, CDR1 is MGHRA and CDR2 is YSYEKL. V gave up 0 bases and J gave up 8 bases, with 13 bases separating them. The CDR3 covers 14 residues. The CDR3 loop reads CASSQDGDGEGYTF. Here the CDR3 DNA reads TGCGCCAGCAGCCAAGATGGGGATGGGGAAGGCTACACCTTC.

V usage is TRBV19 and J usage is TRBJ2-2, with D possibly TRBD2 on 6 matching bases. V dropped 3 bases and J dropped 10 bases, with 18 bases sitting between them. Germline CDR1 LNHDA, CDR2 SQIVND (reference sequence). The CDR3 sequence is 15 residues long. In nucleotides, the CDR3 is TGTGCCAGTAGTATGAATGCGGGGCCGGTTGTGGAGCTGTTTTTT. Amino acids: CASSMNAGPVVELFF.

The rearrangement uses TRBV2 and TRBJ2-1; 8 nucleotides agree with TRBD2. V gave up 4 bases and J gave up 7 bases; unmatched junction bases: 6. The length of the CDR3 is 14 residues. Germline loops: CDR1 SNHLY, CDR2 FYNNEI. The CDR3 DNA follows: TGTGCCAGCAGTGCCCATGGACTAGCTAATGAGCAGTTCTTC. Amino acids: CASSAHGLANEQFF.

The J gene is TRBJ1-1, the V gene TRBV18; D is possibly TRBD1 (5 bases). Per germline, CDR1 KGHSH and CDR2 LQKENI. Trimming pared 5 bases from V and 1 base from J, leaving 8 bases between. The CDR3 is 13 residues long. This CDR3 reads CASSTGQNTEAFF. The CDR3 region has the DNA TGTGCCAGCTCAACCGGACAGAACACTGAAGCTTTCTTT.

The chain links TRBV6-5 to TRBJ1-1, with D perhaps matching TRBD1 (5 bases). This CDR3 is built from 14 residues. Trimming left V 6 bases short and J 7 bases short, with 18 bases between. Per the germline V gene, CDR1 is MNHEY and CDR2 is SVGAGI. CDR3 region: CASSRGTLGNEAFF. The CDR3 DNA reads TGTGCCAGCAGCCGCGGGACCCTGGGGAATGAAGCTTTCTTT.

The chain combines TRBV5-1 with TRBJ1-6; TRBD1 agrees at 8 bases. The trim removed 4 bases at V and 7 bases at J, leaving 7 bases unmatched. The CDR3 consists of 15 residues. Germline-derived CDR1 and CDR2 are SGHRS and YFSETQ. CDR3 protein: CASSGTGTGNSPLHF. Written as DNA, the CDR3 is TGCGCCAGCAGCGGAACCGGGACAGGCAATTCACCCCTCCACTTT.

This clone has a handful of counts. Here the CDR3 DNA reads TGTGCCAGCAGCCGGTGGGGGAACACTGAAGCTTTCTTT. It specifies CASSRWGNTEAFF. The chain joins TRBV27 to TRBJ1-1; D gene ambiguous. Germline V lookup: CDR1 MNHEY, CDR2 SMNVEV (reference sequence). The CDR3 sequence is 13 residues long. With 6 bases removed from V and 1 base from J, the gap between germline ends came to 9 bases.

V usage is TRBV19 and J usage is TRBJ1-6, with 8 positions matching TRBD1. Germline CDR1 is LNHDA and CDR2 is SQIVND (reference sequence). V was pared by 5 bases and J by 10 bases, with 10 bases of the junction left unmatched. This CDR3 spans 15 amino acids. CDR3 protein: CASSVHRGSESPLHF. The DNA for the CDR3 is TGTGCCAGTAGTGTCCACAGGGGGTCGGAGTCACCCCTCCACTTT.

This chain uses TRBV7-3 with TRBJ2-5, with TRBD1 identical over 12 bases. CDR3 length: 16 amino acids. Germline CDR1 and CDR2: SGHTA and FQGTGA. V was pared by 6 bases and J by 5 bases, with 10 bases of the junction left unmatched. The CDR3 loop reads CASSSSGTGGQETQYF. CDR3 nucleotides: TGTGCCAGCAGTTCATCCGGGACAGGGGGCCAGGAGACCCAGTACTTC.

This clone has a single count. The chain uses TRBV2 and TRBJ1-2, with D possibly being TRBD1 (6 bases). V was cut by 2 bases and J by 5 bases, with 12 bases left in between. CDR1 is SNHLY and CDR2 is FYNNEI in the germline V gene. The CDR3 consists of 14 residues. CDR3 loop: CASSERWTVYGYTF. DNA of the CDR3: TGTGCCAGCAGTGAAAGGTGGACAGTGTATGGCTACACCTTC.

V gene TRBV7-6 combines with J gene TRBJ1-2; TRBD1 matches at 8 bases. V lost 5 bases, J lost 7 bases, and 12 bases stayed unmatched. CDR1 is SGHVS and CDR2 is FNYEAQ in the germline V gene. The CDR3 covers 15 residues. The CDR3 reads CASSADRGPLVGYTF. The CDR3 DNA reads TGTGCCAGCAGCGCCGACAGGGGCCCATTGGTTGGCTACACCTTC.